The following is a T cell receptor beta chain sequence with its context. Per the original methods: Estimation of nucleated cell counts was performed using reference gene primer amplification. Assay: immunoSEQ multiplex PCR; the TCRdb copy retains only in-frame clones and omits some. Clonal size and the V and J genes are those of that table, whereas D and trimming came from the DNA. The table lists about 150,000 clones, 70% to 85% of them singletons. The data were taken from a study of blood T cell repertoires in COVID-19. This CDR3 region has 19 residues. V and J are TRBV21-1 and TRBJ2-2; no check of the table's D call, TRBD2, against the DNA was made. TRBV21-1 is a listed pseudogene. The TCR sequence derives from a woman aged 60-75 years with acute or convalescent COVID-19. The source material was peripheral blood. The CDR3: CASSKIAGGPRKNTGELFF. Here the CDR3 DNA reads TGTGCCAGCAGCAAAATCGCGGGGGGACCAAGAAAGAACACCGGGGAGCTGTTTTTT.